This TCR beta chain originates from a study of blood T cell repertoires in COVID-19. Study in general: PBMCs, B-cell-depleted T cells, or T cells were the source of the cDNA or gDNA that made up the material.

As originally analysed: Reference gene primers were amplified, and this amplification served to estimate nucleated cell counts. The assay was immunoSEQ multiplex PCR, and TCRdb's table has in-frame clones only and misses some. V and J calls and clone size come straight from that table; D and trimming were deduced from the DNA. The sample shows 310,000 or so clones, about 83% of them seen only once. The CDR3 runs 11 residues. Germline lookup yields CDR1 DFQATT and CDR2 SNEGSKA (reference sequence). V was pared by 0 bases and J by 7 bases, with 6 bases between. Specimen: peripheral blood. The chain links TRBV20-1 to TRBJ1-1; D ambiguous. This sequence was found in a woman in her forties or fifties with acute or convalescent COVID-19. The CDR3 spells CSARERVEAFF. The DNA for the CDR3 is TGCAGTGCTAGAGAGCGGGTTGAAGCTTTCTTT.